This TCR beta chain is drawn from a study of blood T cell repertoires in COVID-19. Study summary: PBMCs, B-cell-depleted T cells, or T cells provided the cDNA or gDNA that made up the material.

Worth noting for this clone: Distinct nucleotide sequences in the sample also encode this CDR3.

How the authors handled the data: Estimation of nucleated cell counts was performed using reference gene primer amplification. This table comes from immunoSEQ multiplex PCR, and its TCRdb copy is limited to in-frame clones, with some not included. V and J calls and clone size are those listed in that table; D and trimming were worked out from the DNA. In the table there are 200,000 to 250,000 clones, 86% of which are singletons. The V gene lost 3 bases and the J gene lost 0 bases, with 9 bases spanning the gap. This CDR3 has 14 residues. Germline V gives CDR1 SGHRS, CDR2 YFSETQ. This receptor was obtained from a woman between 50 and 59 years old with COVID-19, enrolled during active disease. Sequencing was done on a sample of peripheral blood. The chain employs TRBV5-1 and TRBJ1-1, with a tentative D call TRBD1 (5 bases). The CDR3 reads CASSSTGVNTEAFF. In DNA, the CDR3 is TGCGCCAGCAGCTCTACAGGAGTGAACACTGAAGCTTTCTTT.